The table lists the clone carrying this TCR beta chain with many counts. Its antigen remains unknown. This entry belongs to a study of T cell repertoires in cytomegalovirus infection. Study information: CMV infection plus the matching HLA type was flagged by public TCR beta signatures. Broader study findings: Totalled public TCR beta family frequency picked out people who carried CMV plus the relevant HLA.

The CDR3 runs to 13 residues. Germline CDR1 and CDR2: SEHNR and FQNEAQ (reference sequence). V gave up 6 bases and J gave up 8 bases, with 16 bases separating them. TCRdb re-called the reads through MiXCR, storing one row per CDR3 protein. The data contain about 530,000 distinct CDR3 sequences, approximately 25% of them singletons. This chain connects TRBV7-9 to TRBJ1-2; D is undetermined. Sequences were obtained from PBMCs. The TCR sequence derives from a human donor in good health (CMV status not recorded). Some clones in this sample may be carry-over from other donors' samples. CDR3 sequence reads: CASSDTSAGGYTF. Here the CDR3 DNA reads TGTGCCAGCAGTGACACGTCAGCGGGGGGCTACACCTTC.